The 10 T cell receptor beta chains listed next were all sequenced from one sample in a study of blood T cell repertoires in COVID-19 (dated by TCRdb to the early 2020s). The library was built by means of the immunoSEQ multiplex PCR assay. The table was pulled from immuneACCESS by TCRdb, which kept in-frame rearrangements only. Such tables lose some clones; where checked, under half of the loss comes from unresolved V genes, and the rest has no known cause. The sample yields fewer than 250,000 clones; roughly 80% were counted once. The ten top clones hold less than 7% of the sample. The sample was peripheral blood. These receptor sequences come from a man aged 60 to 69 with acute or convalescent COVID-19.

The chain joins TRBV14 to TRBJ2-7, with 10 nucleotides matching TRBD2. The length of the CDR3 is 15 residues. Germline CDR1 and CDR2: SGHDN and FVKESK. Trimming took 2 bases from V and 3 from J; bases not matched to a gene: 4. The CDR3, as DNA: TGTGCCAGCAGCCAATTGCTAGCGGGGGTCTACGAGCAGTACTTC. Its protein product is CASSQLLAGVYEQYF.

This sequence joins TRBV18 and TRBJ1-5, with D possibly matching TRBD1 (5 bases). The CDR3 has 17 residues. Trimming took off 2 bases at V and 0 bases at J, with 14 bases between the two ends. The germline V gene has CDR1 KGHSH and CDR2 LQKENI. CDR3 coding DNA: TGTGCCAGCTCACCAAGTGGGGCTGATTATAGCAATCAGCCCCAGCATTTT. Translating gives CASSPSGADYSNQPQHF.

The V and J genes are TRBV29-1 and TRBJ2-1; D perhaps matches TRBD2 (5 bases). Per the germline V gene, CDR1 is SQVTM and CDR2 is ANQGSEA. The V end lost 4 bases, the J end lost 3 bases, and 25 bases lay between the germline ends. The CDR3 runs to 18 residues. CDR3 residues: CSVVFGGLWAEGYNEQFF. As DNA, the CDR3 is TGCAGCGTTGTCTTTGGTGGTCTTTGGGCAGAGGGCTACAATGAGCAGTTCTTC.

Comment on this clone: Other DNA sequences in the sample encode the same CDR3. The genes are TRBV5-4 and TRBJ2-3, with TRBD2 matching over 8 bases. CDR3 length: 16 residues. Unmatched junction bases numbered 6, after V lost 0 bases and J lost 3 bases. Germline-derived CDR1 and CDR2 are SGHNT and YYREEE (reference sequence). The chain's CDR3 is CASSLGGLAGTDTQYF. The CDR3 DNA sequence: TGTGCCAGCAGCTTGGGAGGACTAGCCGGGACAGATACGCAGTATTTT.

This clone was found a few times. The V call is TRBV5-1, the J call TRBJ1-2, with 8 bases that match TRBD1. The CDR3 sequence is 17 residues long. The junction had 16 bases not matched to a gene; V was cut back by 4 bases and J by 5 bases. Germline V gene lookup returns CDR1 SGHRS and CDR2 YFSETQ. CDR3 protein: CASSGRGQAARQYGYTF. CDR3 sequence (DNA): TGCGCCAGCAGCGGGAGGGGACAGGCCGCCAGACAGTATGGCTACACCTTC. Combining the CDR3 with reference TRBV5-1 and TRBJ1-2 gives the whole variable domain KAGVTQTPRYLIKTRGQQVTLSCSPISGHRSVSWYQQTPGQGLQFLFEYFSETQRNKGNFPGRFSGRQFSNSRSEMNVSTLELGDSALYLCASSGRGQAARQYGYTFGSGTRLTVV.

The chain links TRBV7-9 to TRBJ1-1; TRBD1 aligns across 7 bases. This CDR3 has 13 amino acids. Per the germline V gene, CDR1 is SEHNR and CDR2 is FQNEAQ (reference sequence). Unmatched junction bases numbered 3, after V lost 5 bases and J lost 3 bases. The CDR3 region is CASSPGQDTEAFF. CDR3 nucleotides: TGTGCCAGCAGCCCCGGACAGGACACTGAAGCTTTCTTT.

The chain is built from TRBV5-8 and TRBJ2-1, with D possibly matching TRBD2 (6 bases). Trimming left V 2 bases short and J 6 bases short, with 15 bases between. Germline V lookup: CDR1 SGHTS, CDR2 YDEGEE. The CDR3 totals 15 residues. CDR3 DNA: TGTGCCAGCAGCTTACGGGGCTGGGGGGTCAATGAGCAGTTCTTC. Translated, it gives CASSLRGWGVNEQFF. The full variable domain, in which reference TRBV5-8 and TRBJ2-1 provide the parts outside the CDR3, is EAGVTQSPTHLIKTRGQQATLRCSPISGHTSVYWYQQALGLGLQFLLWYDEGEERNRGNFPPRFSGRQFPNYSSELNVNALELEDSALYLCASSLRGWGVNEQFFGPGTRLTVL.

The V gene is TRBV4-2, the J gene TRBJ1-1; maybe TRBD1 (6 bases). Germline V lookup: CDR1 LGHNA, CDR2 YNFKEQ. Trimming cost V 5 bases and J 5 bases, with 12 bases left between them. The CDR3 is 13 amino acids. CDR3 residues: CASSYVTGTEAFF. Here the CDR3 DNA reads TGTGCCAGCAGCTATGTTACAGGGACTGAAGCTTTCTTT.

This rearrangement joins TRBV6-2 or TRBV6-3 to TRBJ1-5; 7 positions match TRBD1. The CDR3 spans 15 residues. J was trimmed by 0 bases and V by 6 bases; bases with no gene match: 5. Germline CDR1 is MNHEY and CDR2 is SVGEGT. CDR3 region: CASSSTGNSNQPQHF. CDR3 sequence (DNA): TGTGCCAGCAGCTCGACAGGGAATAGCAATCAGCCCCAGCATTTT.

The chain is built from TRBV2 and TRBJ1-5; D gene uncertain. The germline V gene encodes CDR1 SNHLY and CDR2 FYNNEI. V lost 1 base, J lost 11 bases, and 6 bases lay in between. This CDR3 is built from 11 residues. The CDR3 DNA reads TGTGCCAGCAGTGAAGGAGAGGCCCAGCATTTT. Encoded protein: CASSEGEAQHF. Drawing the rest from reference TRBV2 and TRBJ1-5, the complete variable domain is EPEVTQTPSHQVTQMGQEVILRCVPISNHLYFYWYRQILGQKVEFLVSFYNNEISEKSEIFDDQFSVERPDGSNFTLKIRSTKLEDSAMYFCASSEGEAQHFGDGTRLSIL.